The TCR beta chain described here comes from a study of T cell responses to AZD1222 COVID-19 vaccine. TCRdb keeps only in-frame clones here, not all; method: immunoSEQ multiplex PCR. The data contain approximately 170,000 clones, around nine tenths of them singletons. A word on this clone: Its antigen remains unidentified.

The germline gives CDR1 SGHNT, CDR2 YENEEA. The length of the CDR3 is 14 residues. V shed 6 bases and J shed 5 bases, with 13 bases lying between them. General observations from the study: Spike-specific TCR repertoires showed rising breadth and depth after two AZD1222 doses. Clonal diversity may have been underestimated in mostly white British donors. Sampling that yielded the repertoires occurred only after the peak T cell response. Spike-wide vaccine-associated CD4 TCRs dominated at 160-218 and 743-854.

The receptor comes from an adult who received the AZD1222 COVID-19 vaccine. This material consisted of peripheral blood, taken 28 days after the second AZD1222 dose. The chain recombines TRBV11-3 with TRBJ2-2; the D call may be TRBD1 or TRBD2 (5 bases each). CDR3 sequence: CASSLGVRTGELFF. CDR3 sequence (DNA): TGTGCCAGCAGTCTGGGGGTACGGACCGGGGAGCTGTTTTTT.